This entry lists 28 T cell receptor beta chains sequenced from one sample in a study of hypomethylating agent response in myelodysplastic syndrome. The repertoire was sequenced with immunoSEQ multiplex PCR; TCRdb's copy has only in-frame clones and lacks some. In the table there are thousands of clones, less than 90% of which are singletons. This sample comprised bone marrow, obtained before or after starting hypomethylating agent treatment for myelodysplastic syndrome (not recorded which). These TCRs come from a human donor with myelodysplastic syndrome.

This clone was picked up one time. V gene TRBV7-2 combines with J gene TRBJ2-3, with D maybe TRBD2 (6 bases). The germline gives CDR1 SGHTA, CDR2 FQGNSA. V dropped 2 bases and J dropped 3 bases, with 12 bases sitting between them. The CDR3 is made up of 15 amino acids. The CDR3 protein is CASSLRLADTDTQYF. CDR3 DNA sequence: TGTGCCAGCAGCTTAAGGTTAGCGGATACAGATACGCAGTATTTT.

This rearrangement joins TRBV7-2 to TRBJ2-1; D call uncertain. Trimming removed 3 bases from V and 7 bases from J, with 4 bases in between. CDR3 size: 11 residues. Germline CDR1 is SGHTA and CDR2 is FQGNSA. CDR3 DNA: TGTGCCAGCAGCTTTATGAATGAGCAGTTCTTC. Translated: CASSFMNEQFF. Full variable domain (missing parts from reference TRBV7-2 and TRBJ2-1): GAGVSQSPSNKVTEKGKDVELRCDPISGHTALYWYRQSLGQGLEFLIYFQGNSAPDKSGLPSDRFSAERTGGSVSTLTIQRTQQEDSAVYLCASSFMNEQFFGPGTRLTVL.

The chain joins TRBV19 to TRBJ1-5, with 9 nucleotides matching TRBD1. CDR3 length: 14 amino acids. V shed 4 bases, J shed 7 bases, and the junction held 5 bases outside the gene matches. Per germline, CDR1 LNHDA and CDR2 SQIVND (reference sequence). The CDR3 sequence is CASSTGQGLQPQHF. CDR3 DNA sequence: TGTGCCAGTAGTACCGGACAGGGGTTGCAGCCCCAGCATTTT.

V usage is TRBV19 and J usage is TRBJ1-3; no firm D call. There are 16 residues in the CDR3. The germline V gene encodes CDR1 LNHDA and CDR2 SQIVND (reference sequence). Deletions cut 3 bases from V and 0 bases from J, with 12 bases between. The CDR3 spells CASSIERGYSGNTIYF. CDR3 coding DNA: TGTGCCAGTAGTATCGAGCGGGGTTACTCTGGAAACACCATATATTTT.

DNA for the CDR3: TGCGCCAGCAGCTTGGATGGTTACAATGAGCAGTTCTTC. Amino acids: CASSLDGYNEQFF. The chain has TRBV5-1 and TRBJ2-1, with no clear D. V dropped 0 bases and J dropped 4 bases, with 5 bases sitting between them. The germline V gene has CDR1 SGHRS and CDR2 YFSETQ. CDR3 length: 13 residues.

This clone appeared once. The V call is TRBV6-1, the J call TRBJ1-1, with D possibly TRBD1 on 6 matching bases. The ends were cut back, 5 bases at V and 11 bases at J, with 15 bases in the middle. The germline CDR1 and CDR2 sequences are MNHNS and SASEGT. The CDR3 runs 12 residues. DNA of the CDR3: TGTGCCAGCAGTACCACTACAGGGACGGCTTTCTTT. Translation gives CASSTTTGTAFF.

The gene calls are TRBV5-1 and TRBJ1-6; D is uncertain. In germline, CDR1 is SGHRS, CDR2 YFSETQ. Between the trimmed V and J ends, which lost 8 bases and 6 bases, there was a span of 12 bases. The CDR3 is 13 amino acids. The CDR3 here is CASQTELNSPLHF. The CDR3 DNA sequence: TGCGCCAGTCAAACTGAACTTAATTCACCCCTCCACTTT.

CDR3 DNA: TGTGCCAGCAGCGTGGGACCAGGGGACGAGCAGTACTTC. It codes for CASSVGPGDEQYF. J is TRBJ2-5 and V is TRBV9, with D possibly matching TRBD1 (6 bases). The J call is uncertain, as TRBJ2-7 better fits the DNA end. Germline CDR1 SGDLS, CDR2 YYNGEE. CDR3 size: 13 residues.

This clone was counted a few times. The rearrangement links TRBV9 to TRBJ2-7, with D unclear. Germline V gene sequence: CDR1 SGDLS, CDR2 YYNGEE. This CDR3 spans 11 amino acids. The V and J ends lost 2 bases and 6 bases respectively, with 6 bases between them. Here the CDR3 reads CASSVGSEQYF. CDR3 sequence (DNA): TGTGCCAGCAGCGTTGGCAGCGAGCAGTACTTC.

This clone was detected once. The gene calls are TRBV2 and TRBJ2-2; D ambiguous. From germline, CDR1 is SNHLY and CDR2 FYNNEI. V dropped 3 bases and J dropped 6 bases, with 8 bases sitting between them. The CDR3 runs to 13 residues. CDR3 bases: TGTGCCAGCAGTGATTCACCCTCCGGGGAGCTGTTTTTT. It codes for CASSDSPSGELFF.

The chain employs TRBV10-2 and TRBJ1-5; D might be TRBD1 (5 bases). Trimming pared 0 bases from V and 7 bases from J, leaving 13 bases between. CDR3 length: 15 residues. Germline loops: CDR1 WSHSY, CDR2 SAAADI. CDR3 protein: CASSESFPAGQPQHF. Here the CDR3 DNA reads TGCGCCAGCAGTGAGTCTTTCCCAGCAGGGCAGCCCCAGCATTTT.

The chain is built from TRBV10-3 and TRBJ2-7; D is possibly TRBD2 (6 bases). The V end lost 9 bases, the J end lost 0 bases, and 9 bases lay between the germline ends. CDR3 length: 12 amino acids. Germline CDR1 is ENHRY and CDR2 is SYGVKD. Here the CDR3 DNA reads TGTGCCATAGGAGGGGACTCCTACGAGCAGTACTTC. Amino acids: CAIGGDSYEQYF.

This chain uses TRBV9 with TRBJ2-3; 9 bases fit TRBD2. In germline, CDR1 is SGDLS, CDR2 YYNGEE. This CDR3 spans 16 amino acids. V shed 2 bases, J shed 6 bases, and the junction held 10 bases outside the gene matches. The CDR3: CASSVLASGVGDTQYF. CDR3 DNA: TGTGCCAGCAGCGTGTTGGCTAGCGGGGTTGGGGATACGCAGTATTTT.

The DNA of the CDR3 is TGTGCCACTACCCAGGGGATCGAGACCCAGTACTTC. This codes for CATTQGIETQYF. The rearrangement uses TRBV6-1 and TRBJ2-5; TRBD1 might be the D (6 bases). Germline V CDR1 and CDR2: MNHNS, SASEGT. Trimming cost V 10 bases and J 5 bases, with 14 bases left between them. The CDR3 has 12 amino acids.

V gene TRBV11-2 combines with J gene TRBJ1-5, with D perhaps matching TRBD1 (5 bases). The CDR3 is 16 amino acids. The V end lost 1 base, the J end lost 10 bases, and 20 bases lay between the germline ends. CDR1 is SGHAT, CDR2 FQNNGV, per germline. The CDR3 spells CASSLGSRAMVYPQHF. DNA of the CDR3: TGTGCCAGCAGCTTAGGCAGCAGGGCTATGGTCTATCCCCAGCATTTT.

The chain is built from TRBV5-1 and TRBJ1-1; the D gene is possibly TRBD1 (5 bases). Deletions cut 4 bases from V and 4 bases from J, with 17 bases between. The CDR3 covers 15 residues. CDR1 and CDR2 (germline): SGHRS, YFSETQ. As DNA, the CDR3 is TGCGCCAGCAGCCAAGGATCAGGTGGGGGCACTGAAGCTTTCTTT. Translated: CASSQGSGGGTEAFF.

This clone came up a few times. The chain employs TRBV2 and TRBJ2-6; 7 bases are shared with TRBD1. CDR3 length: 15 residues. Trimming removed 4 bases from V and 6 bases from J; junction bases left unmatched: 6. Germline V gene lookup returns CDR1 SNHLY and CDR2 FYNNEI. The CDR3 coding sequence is TGTGCCAGCAGTGCGGACAGGACGATGGCCAACGTCCTGACTTTC. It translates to CASSADRTMANVLTF.

The CDR3 region has the DNA TGTGCCAGCAGCTACACGATGGGCGGGGAGAATCAGCCCCAGCATTTT. It encodes CASSYTMGGENQPQHF. This chain connects TRBV27 to TRBJ1-5; no definite D call. The CDR3 covers 16 residues. The V end lost 6 bases, the J end lost 4 bases, and 19 bases lay between the germline ends. The V gene's germline CDR1 is MNHEY and CDR2 SMNVEV (reference sequence).

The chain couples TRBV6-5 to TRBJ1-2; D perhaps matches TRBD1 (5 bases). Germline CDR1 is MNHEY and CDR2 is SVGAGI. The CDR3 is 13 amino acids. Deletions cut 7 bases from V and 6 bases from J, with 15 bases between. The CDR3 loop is CASNGIRGNGYTF. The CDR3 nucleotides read TGTGCCAGCAACGGGATCCGGGGGAATGGCTACACCTTC.

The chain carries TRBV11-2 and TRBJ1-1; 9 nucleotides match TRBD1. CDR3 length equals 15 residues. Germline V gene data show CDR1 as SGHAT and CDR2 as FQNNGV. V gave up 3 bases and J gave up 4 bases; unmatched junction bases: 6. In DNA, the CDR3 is TGTGCCAGCAGCTTCCACAGGGGGCCGGGCACTGAAGCTTTCTTT. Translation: CASSFHRGPGTEAFF.

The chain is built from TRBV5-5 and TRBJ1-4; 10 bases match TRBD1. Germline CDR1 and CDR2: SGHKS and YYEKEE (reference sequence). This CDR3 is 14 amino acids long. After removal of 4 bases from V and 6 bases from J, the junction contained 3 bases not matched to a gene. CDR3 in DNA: TGTGCCAGCAGCCGGGACAGGGGTGATGAAAAACTGTTTTTT. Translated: CASSRDRGDEKLFF.

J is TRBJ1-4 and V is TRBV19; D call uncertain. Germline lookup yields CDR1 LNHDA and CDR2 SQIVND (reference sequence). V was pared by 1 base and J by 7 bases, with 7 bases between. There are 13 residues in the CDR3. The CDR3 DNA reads TGTGCCAGTAGTATAGTCAGGAGTGAAAAACTGTTTTTT. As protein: CASSIVRSEKLFF.

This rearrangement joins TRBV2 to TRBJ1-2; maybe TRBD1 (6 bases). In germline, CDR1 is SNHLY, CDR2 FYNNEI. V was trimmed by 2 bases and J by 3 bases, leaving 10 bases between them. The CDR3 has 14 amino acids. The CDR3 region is CASSEPGADYGYTF. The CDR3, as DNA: TGTGCCAGCAGTGAACCGGGGGCGGACTATGGCTACACCTTC. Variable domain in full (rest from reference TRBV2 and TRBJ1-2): EPEVTQTPSHQVTQMGQEVILRCVPISNHLYFYWYRQILGQKVEFLVSFYNNEISEKSEIFDDQFSVERPDGSNFTLKIRSTKLEDSAMYFCASSEPGADYGYTFGSGTRLTVV.

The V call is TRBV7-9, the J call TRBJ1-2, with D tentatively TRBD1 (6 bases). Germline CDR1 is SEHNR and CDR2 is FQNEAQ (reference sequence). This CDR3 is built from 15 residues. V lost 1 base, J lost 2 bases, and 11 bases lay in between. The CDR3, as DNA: TGTGCCAGCAGCTTAGAGGCAGGGGCAAACTATGGCTACACCTTC. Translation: CASSLEAGANYGYTF.

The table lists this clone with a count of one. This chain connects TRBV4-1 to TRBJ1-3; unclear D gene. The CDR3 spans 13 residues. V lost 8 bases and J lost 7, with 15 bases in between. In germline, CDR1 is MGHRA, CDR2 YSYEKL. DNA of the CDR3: TGCGCCAGCCGAGGGCGGGCCAGTAACACCATATATTTT. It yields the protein CASRGRASNTIYF.

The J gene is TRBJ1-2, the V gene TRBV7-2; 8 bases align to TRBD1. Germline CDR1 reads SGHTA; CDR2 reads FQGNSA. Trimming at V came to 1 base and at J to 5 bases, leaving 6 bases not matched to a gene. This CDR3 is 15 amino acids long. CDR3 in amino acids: CASSLDQGAGYGYTF. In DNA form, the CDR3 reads TGTGCCAGCAGCTTAGACCAGGGGGCAGGATATGGCTACACCTTC. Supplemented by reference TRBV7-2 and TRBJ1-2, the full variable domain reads GAGVSQSPSNKVTEKGKDVELRCDPISGHTALYWYRQSLGQGLEFLIYFQGNSAPDKSGLPSDRFSAERTGGSVSTLTIQRTQQEDSAVYLCASSLDQGAGYGYTFGSGTRLTVV.

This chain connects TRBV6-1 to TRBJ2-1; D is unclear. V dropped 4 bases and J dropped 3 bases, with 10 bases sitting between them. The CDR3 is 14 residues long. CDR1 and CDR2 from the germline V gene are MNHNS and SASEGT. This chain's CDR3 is CASSVMSSYNEQFF. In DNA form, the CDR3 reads TGTGCCAGCAGTGTGATGAGTAGCTACAATGAGCAGTTCTTC.

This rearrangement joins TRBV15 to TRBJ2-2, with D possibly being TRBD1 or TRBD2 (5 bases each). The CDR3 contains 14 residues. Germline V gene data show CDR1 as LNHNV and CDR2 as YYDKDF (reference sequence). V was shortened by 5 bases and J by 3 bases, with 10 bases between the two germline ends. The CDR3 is CATSGTFDTGELFF. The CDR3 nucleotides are TGTGCCACCAGCGGGACCTTTGACACCGGGGAGCTGTTTTTT.